This T cell receptor beta chain comes out of a study of T cells in Graves' hyperthyroidism and ophthalmopathy. Turning to the study itself: Peripheral blood was secured at the point of initial diagnosis, before any treatment.

Any patient presenting with uncontrolled infection, other autoimmune disease, pregnancy or lactation was left out. PBMCs stemmed from less than 13 ml fresh peripheral blood. This clonotype was recorded many times. No antigen is known for it. V shed 5 bases, J shed 5 bases, and the junction held 7 bases outside the gene matches. Per the germline V gene, CDR1 is DFQATT and CDR2 is SNEGSKA (reference sequence). The CDR3 has 14 residues. Findings and caveats of the study: Most thyroid clonotypes expanded above 0.001 appeared in blood too.

RNA transcripts yielded amplified TCR beta CDR3 regions. With the HTBI primer set, the TCR CDR3 went through a first round of RT-PCR. From the multiplex PCR reads, TCRdb called clonotypes with MiXCR, one entry per CDR3 protein. This table has 400,000 to 500,000 distinct CDR3 sequences, roughly an eighth appearing once. The chain recombines TRBV20-1 with TRBJ2-1; the match to TRBD1 covers 9 bases. This receptor was obtained from a woman between 18 and 29 years old with Graves' hyperthyroidism. Material for sequencing was blood. The CDR3 region has the DNA TGCAGTGCTGGGGGACAGGGTAGGGACAATGAGCAGTTCTTC. As protein: CSAGGQGRDNEQFF.